This T cell receptor (beta chain) was obtained from a study of T cells in narcolepsy. Losses at the gene ends were 2 bases for V and 4 bases for J; bases not matched to a gene: 4. The CDR3 runs 15 residues. The germline V gene encodes CDR1 SGHNT and CDR2 YYREEE (reference sequence). Some clones are missing from TCRdb's copy, which holds only in-frame ones; the method was immunoSEQ multiplex PCR. The sample carries about 34,000 clones, 82% recorded once. This sequence was found in a human donor with narcolepsy. The chain recombines TRBV5-4 with TRBJ2-1; 9 bases align to TRBD1. Sequencing input: CD45RA- memory CD4+ T cells from PBMCs. In DNA form, the CDR3 reads TGTGCCAGCAGCTTTACAGGGGGCGTATACAATGAGCAGTTCTTC. It yields the protein CASSFTGGVYNEQFF.